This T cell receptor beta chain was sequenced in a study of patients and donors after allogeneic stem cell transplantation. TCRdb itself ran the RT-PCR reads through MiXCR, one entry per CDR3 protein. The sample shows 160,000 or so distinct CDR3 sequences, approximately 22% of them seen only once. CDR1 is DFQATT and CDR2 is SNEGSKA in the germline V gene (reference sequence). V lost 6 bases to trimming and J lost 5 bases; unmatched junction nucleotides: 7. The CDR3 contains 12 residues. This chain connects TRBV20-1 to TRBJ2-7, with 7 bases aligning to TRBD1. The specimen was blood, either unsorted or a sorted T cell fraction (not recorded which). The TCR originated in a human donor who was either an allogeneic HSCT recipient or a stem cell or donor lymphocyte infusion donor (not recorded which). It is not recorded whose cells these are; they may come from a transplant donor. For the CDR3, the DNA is TGCAGTGCACCAGACAGGGCCCACGAGCAGTACTTC. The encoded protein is CSAPDRAHEQYF.